This TCR beta chain was identified in a study of blood T cell repertoires in COVID-19. Study overall: PBMCs, B-cell-depleted T cells, or T cells provided the cDNA or gDNA that made up the material.

Clones were sequenced by immunoSEQ multiplex PCR, and TCRdb holds only the in-frame ones, with some missing. The repertoire holds some 160,000 clones, with less than 90% as singletons. This clone has just a few counts. Categorization into cohorts depended on clinical history that participants reported. This CDR3 is built from 13 residues. The V end lost 2 bases, the J end lost 4 bases, and 8 bases lay between the germline ends. Germline CDR1 and CDR2: ENHRY and SYGVKD. This sequence joins TRBV10-3 and TRBJ2-5; D gene uncertain. Material: PBMCs or T cells enriched from blood (not recorded which). The sequence was collected from a woman aged 45-59 years who had recovered from COVID-19. CDR3 protein: CAISEVRGETQYF. CDR3 coding DNA: TGTGCCATCAGTGAGGTTAGAGGAGAGACCCAGTACTTC.